This TCR beta chain is from a study of T cells in Graves' hyperthyroidism and ophthalmopathy (dated by TCRdb to the late 2010s). For the wider study: Peripheral blood samples were taken at the time of initial diagnosis, prior to any treatment. To identify TCR V-J signatures that set the groups apart, the researchers used a discovery cohort of 100 patients, made up of 40 to 45 with Graves' ophthalmopathy and 57 with stable Graves' hyperthyroidism. Prospective prediction of ophthalmopathy was tested in an independent validation cohort of approximately 19 hyperthyroidism patients and roughly 16 patients who later progressed to ophthalmopathy. For training and testing, the approximately 92 patients in the discovery cohort were randomly divided in a 7:3 ratio. In addition, the study compared T-cell repertoires in thyroid tissue and in blood from about 6 Graves' hyperthyroidism patients. Following sampling, methimazole starting at 30 mg daily was given to hyperthyroidism patients, and high-dose intravenous methylprednisolone was given to ophthalmopathy patients. The paper reports TCR Vbeta CDR3 sequencing of 140 or so peripheral blood samples: 43 ophthalmopathy, fewer than 80 hyperthyroidism and approximately 17 progressor patients.

A distance of 10 bases separates the germline ends of V and J, which lose 1 base and 3 bases respectively. The CDR1 and CDR2 encoded by the germline V gene (reference sequence) are SEHNR and FQNEAQ. The CDR3 covers 14 residues, taking in both the cysteine and the phenylalanine. Left in the record is the CDR3 DNA by itself, 42 bases read in frame from the first base. The TCR beta CDR3 regions were amplified from RNA transcripts. The TCR CDR3 was subjected to a first round of RT-PCR using the HTBI primer set and the Qiagen OneStep RT-PCR kit. The libraries were constructed in a second round of multiplex PCR and then size-selected and purified. The libraries were sequenced on an Illumina HiSeq2000 using paired-end 100 bp reads. Concerning the study's data processing: SOAPnuke was used to process the raw data, removing reads that contained adapters or uncalled bases, had a mean Phred below 15, or lacked an exact match to the constant primer or identifier. High-quality paired reads were merged with COPE v1.2.5, and unique nucleotide sequences were defined as clonotypes. MiTCR v1.1 was used to align the clonotypes against IMGT TRBV, TRBD and TRBJ reference segments. Only V-J combinations with frequency above 0.0001, covering 98% to 99.2% of repertoires, were analysed. The TCS score was defined as F50 (clonal expansion) divided by E x V (chaos), with BLOSUM62-based TCRdist calculated between CDR3 peptides within each V-J. Welch's t-statistics and random forest reduced some 510 V-J features to about 12, which were used in a naive Bayes classifier (R e1071). Clones were called with MiXCR by TCRdb after fastp trimmed the public reads at Q25, and only in-frame beta chains were retained. Here each entry gathers all rows of one CDR3 protein and keeps the most common genes and DNA. TCRdb, not the original authors, processed these V and J calls. The sample table shows roughly 500,000 distinct CDR3 sequences, and 20% to 25% are seen once. The ten biggest clones cover about 53% of the sample.

The paper's findings and limits, for the study overall: No statistical method was used to set the sample size in advance, and investigators knew the group allocation. A 13 V-J signature model separated ophthalmopathy from stable hyperthyroidism, with approximately 86% sensitivity and roughly 81% specificity in cross-validation and 80%/75% in testing. During validation, the model predicted progression to ophthalmopathy a median of about 5.9 months ahead of onset, with around 71% sensitivity and under 85% specificity. Most expanded thyroid clonotypes (frequency above 0.001) were also detected in blood, a finding suggesting that blood repertoires may reflect thyroid immune responses.

Ophthalmopathy patients had moderately to severely active disease, with a Clinical Activity Score of 3 or more, a NOSPECS grade of 4 or more, and a disease duration of less than 3 months. Exclusion was applied to patients with uncontrolled infections, other autoimmune diseases, pregnancy or lactation. Diagnoses were established on the basis of clinical symptoms, serum thyroxine and TRAb, thyroid ultrasound, and orbital computed tomography. Ficoll-Paque density gradient centrifugation was used to isolate PBMCs from approximately 10 ml of fresh peripheral blood. Trizol reagent was used to extract total RNA, and RNA quality was then checked on an Agilent 2100 Bioanalyzer. This clonotype appeared a few times. The antigen this receptor binds is unknown. Per-base qualities were not stored, and no clone one base away is much larger.

The TCR comes from a woman in her 70s with Graves' ophthalmopathy. Sequenced: blood. The rearranged chain carries TRBV7-9 and TRBJ2-7; the D gene cannot be named for sure. The sequenced DNA: TGTGCCAGCAGCTTAGGGGGAATAGGCTACGAGCAGTACTTC. Its protein product is CASSLGGIGYEQYF.